This TCR beta chain was documented in a study of blood T cell repertoires in COVID-19. Background on the study: From T cells, B-cell-depleted T cells, or PBMCs came the material, which was cDNA or gDNA.

Those who participated ranged in age from roughly 18 to 90 years and resided in approximately 26 US areas. Participant-given clinical history determined each cohort assignment. The germline CDR1 and CDR2 sequences are SGHNT and YYREEE (reference sequence). The CDR3 is made up of 16 amino acids. The ends lost 0 bases at V and 14 bases at J; junction bases unmatched: 8. Original methodology: The authors estimated nucleated cell counts from reference gene primer amplification. Here immunoSEQ multiplex PCR was the method, and the copy in TCRdb shows in-frame clones only, minus some. V, J and clone size were drawn from that table, and D and trimming were deduced from the DNA. The data contain 200,000 to 250,000 clones, about 79% of them singletons.

Sequencing was performed on PBMCs or T cells enriched from blood (not recorded which). The rearrangement joins TRBV5-4 to TRBJ2-1; 16 bases match TRBD2. The clonotype was recovered from an older woman who had recovered from COVID-19. CDR3 bases: TGTGCCAGCAGCTTGGGGGGGACTAGCGGGAGGGACCAAAAGTTCTTC. It translates to CASSLGGTSGRDQKFF.